Listed below are T cell receptor beta chains from one sample, sequenced in a study of lymphopenia after photon versus proton radiotherapy. Method: immunoSEQ multiplex PCR; TCRdb's copy keeps in-frame clones and lacks some. There are around 53,000 clones in the sample; 65% to 85% occur only once, and about 29% lies in the top ten. Sequences were derived from peripheral blood, sampled from a patient treated with photon-based radiotherapy. The receptor source for this set is a man between 50 and 59 years old with gastric cancer. CDR3s include the opening cysteine and the closing phenylalanine or tryptophan. Size is omitted from some rows. Given values are once, few, many or a class for expanded clones.

clone size	V gene	CDR3 protein
-	TRBV5-1	CASSLLADSYEQYF
-	TRBV10-3	CATGQGDGNTIYF
-	TRBV19	CASQSPHGSTNSYEQYF
-	TRBV6-1	CASSWTSGTGELFF
-	TRBV4-1	CASSRLGLAKAGYTF
-	TRBV7-9	CASSGGRANEQYF
-	TRBV19	CASSIGGGSTDTQYF
-	TRBV7-9	CASNGGGQSGYTF
-	TRBV4-2	CASSLLGDFSGNTIYF
-	TRBV28	CASRFYYNEQFF
once	TRBV18	CASSPFGGQNTEAFF
-	TRBV7-9	CASSDGTLNYGYTF
-	TRBV5-1	CASSLVQGANNEQFF
-	TRBV27	CASSPPGRIPNTEAFF
-	TRBV19	CASSILAGYTEAFF
-	TRBV19	CASRLGYQPQHF
once	TRBV7-2	CASSPSGGPEDTQYF
-	TRBV18	CASSPGPATANTGELFF
-	TRBV15	CATSRDQGTVNTGELFF
-	TRBV7-2	CASSRSGLNNEQFF
once	TRBV7-8	CASSLETSGRRLNEQFF
-	TRBV27	CASSLFVNTEAFF
-	TRBV15	CATSFGGNTGELFF
few	TRBV9	CASSVAQGPNYEQYF
-	TRBV29-1	CSVGPSGEFTDTQYF
once	TRBV5-8	CASSYTKGEQFF
-	TRBV5-1	CASSQIALQETQYF
-	TRBV6-4	CASSTTGADNYGYTF
-	TRBV11-2	CASSPVNYGYTF
-	TRBV5-6	CASSFWGSLTDTQYF
-	TRBV7-2	CASSLGRTANTEAFF
-	TRBV7-2	CASHLNPGRSTEAFF
few	TRBV29-1	CSARTDTQYF
-	TRBV6-4	CASSPLAGETGELFF
-	TRBV7-2	CASSLKSGRSSYNEQFF
-	TRBV9	CASSAGDGNYGYTF
-	TRBV5-1	CASSTGTSYEQYF
-	TRBV6-5	CASSYSQGQGTEAFF
-	TRBV7-9	CASSNRDSAHNEQFF
few	TRBV18	CASSPPGRTGNTIYF
-	TRBV5-4	CASSLESGPGVKHF
-	TRBV5-1	CASSPTGNSNQPQHF
-	TRBV16	CASSQQSGTDTQYF
-	TRBV5-6	CASTGTIGAGELFF
-	TRBV15	CATASGGVLKNEQFF
-	TRBV7-2	CASSSGITDTQYF
-	TRBV10-2	CASLAGPNTGELFF